Shown below are 14 T cell receptor beta chains from a single sample sequenced in a study of CD4 T cells in relation to SARS-CoV-2 and coronaviruses. TCRdb keeps only in-frame clones here, not all; method: immunoSEQ multiplex PCR. The sample carries 25,000 to 35,000 clones, around 72% recorded once. Unexposed donor CD4+ T cells date from about 2011-2019, before the COVID-19 pandemic. The cells were cultured for approximately 10 days before CD4+ T cells were isolated. No antigen is known for these receptors. Sequencing used CD4+ T cells from PBMCs, cultured in vitro. The origin of the receptors is a human donor in good health.

The chain has TRBV6-2 or TRBV6-3 and TRBJ2-3; 9 positions agree with TRBD1. V lost 4 bases and J lost 5; bases outside the gene matches: 7. The germline CDR1 and CDR2 sequences are MNHEY and SVGEGT. CDR3 length: 15 residues. The CDR3 sequence is CASSSRDRAIDTQYF. The CDR3 bases are TGTGCCAGCAGTTCCCGGGACAGGGCCATAGATACGCAGTATTTT.

The chain uses TRBV7-2 and TRBJ2-3, with 10 bases lining up with TRBD2. CDR1 is SGHTA and CDR2 is FQGNSA in the germline V gene. V shed 0 bases and J 7 bases; nucleotides not matched to a gene: 4. This CDR3 is built from 15 residues. CDR3 sequence (DNA): TGTGCCAGCAGCTTAGCGGCTAGCGGGGGTTATACGCAGTATTTT. It encodes CASSLAASGGYTQYF.

This rearrangement joins TRBV7-2 to TRBJ1-2; 7 bases are shared with TRBD1. The CDR3 has 15 residues. V lost 5 bases and J lost 4; bases outside the gene matches: 10. Germline V gene sequence: CDR1 SGHTA, CDR2 FQGNSA. The CDR3: CASSPGGGGGYGYTF. CDR3 nucleotides: TGTGCCAGCAGCCCCGGTGGAGGGGGCGGCTATGGCTACACCTTC. The full variable domain, in which reference TRBV7-2 and TRBJ1-2 provide the parts outside the CDR3, is GAGVSQSPSNKVTEKGKDVELRCDPISGHTALYWYRQSLGQGLEFLIYFQGNSAPDKSGLPSDRFSAERTGGSVSTLTIQRTQQEDSAVYLCASSPGGGGGYGYTFGSGTRLTVV.

V and J are TRBV29-1 and TRBJ2-1, with TRBD2 matching over 9 bases. The CDR3 contains 18 residues. With V trimmed by 0 bases and J by 7 bases, 16 bases remained unmatched. Germline CDR1 is SQVTM and CDR2 is ANQGSEA. This CDR3 is CSVEEVGFGGRAVNEQFF. The CDR3 DNA follows: TGCAGCGTTGAAGAAGTGGGCTTTGGCGGGAGGGCCGTAAATGAGCAGTTCTTC.

A few counts support this clone. The V and J genes are TRBV3-1 (or the pseudogene TRBV3-2) and TRBJ1-4; unclear D gene. The CDR3 is 14 amino acids. Per the germline V gene, CDR1 is LGHDT and CDR2 is YNNKEL (reference sequence). Trimming took 2 bases from V and 0 from J, leaving 4 bases between them. The CDR3 nucleotides read TGTGCCAGCAGCCAATTTCCAACTAATGAAAAACTGTTTTTT. Amino acid sequence: CASSQFPTNEKLFF.

In this sample, this clone turned up once. V and J are TRBV11-2 and TRBJ2-4; D remains ambiguous. Germline lookup yields CDR1 SGHAT and CDR2 FQNNGV. The germline V and J ends were trimmed by 5 bases and 0 bases, with 11 bases remaining between them. This CDR3 spans 15 amino acids. Here the CDR3 reads CASSPRLLAKNIQYF. In DNA, the CDR3 is TGTGCCAGCAGCCCCCGCCTACTAGCCAAAAACATTCAGTACTTC.

The V and J genes are TRBV7-9 and TRBJ1-2, with D possibly TRBD1 on 5 matching bases. Germline CDR1 is SEHNR and CDR2 is FQNEAQ (reference sequence). The CDR3 sequence is 13 residues long. Trimming stripped 1 base from V and 6 bases from J, with 9 bases between. The CDR3 DNA reads TGTGCCAGCAGCTTAGAACAGGCGGATGGCTACACCTTC. Translating gives CASSLEQADGYTF. The full variable domain, its missing parts supplied by reference TRBV7-9 and TRBJ1-2, is DTGVSQNPRHKITKRGQNVTFRCDPISEHNRLYWYRQTLGQGPEFLTYFQNEAQLEKSRLLSDRFSAERPKGSFSTLEIQRTEQGDSAMYLCASSLEQADGYTFGSGTRLTVV.

The chain couples TRBV7-8 to TRBJ2-1; 8 nucleotides align to TRBD2. CDR1 and CDR2 from the germline V gene are SGHVS and FQNEAQ. Trimming at V came to 3 bases and at J to 5 bases, leaving 0 bases not matched to a gene. CDR3 length: 13 residues. Written as DNA, the CDR3 is TGTGCCAGCAGCTTGCGGGAGGACAATGAGCAGTTCTTC. Protein: CASSLREDNEQFF.

J is TRBJ1-1 and V is TRBV7-9; D remains unclear. With 6 bases removed from V and 3 bases from J, the gap between germline ends came to 17 bases. CDR1 and CDR2 from the germline V gene are SEHNR and FQNEAQ (reference sequence). CDR3 length equals 15 residues. The CDR3 sequence: CASRPPGAQDTEAFF. CDR3 in DNA: TGTGCCAGCAGACCTCCTGGAGCCCAGGACACTGAAGCTTTCTTT. The full variable domain, its missing parts supplied by reference TRBV7-9 and TRBJ1-1, is DTGVSQNPRHKITKRGQNVTFRCDPISEHNRLYWYRQTLGQGPEFLTYFQNEAQLEKSRLLSDRFSAERPKGSFSTLEIQRTEQGDSAMYLCASRPPGAQDTEAFFGQGTRLTVV.

The chain combines TRBV2 with TRBJ1-4; no clear D gene. Trimming took off 6 bases at V and 0 bases at J, with 14 bases between the two ends. Germline V gives CDR1 SNHLY, CDR2 FYNNEI. CDR3 length: 16 amino acids. The CDR3 DNA reads as TGTGCCAGCAGGGCAGCCGTTGTCCCAACTAATGAAAAACTGTTTTTT. Translated: CASRAAVVPTNEKLFF.

This clone was seen only a few times. This sequence joins TRBV7-9 and TRBJ1-1; D not resolved. Per the germline V gene, CDR1 is SEHNR and CDR2 is FQNEAQ (reference sequence). The CDR3 has 15 residues. V gave up 3 bases and J gave up 4 bases, with 15 bases separating them. The CDR3 reads CASSFKTVEGTEAFF. CDR3 nucleotide sequence: TGTGCCAGCAGCTTCAAGACCGTGGAGGGCACTGAAGCTTTCTTT.

This clone occurred once. This chain connects TRBV28 to TRBJ2-7; tentative D call: TRBD1 (6 bases). Trimming cost V 5 bases and J 5 bases, with 13 bases left between them. The CDR3 sequence is 13 residues long. Germline values: CDR1 MDHEN, CDR2 SYDVKM. CDR3 region: CASSLSGVHEQYF. CDR3 sequence (DNA): TGTGCCAGCAGTCTATCAGGGGTCCACGAGCAGTACTTC.

This rearrangement joins TRBV20-1 to TRBJ2-1; possible D gene TRBD1, 6 bases. V was pared by 3 bases and J by 13 bases, with 16 bases between. From germline, CDR1 is DFQATT and CDR2 SNEGSKA (reference sequence). The CDR3 contains 12 residues. CDR3 in amino acids: CSASQGTPEQFF. CDR3 in DNA: TGCAGTGCTAGTCAGGGGACCCCGGAACAGTTCTTC.

This clone was seen a handful of times. V is TRBV2 and J is TRBJ2-2; TRBD2 matches 12 bases. This CDR3 contains 16 residues. The V segment lost 5 bases and the J segment 6 bases; nucleotides outside the gene matches: 7. Germline values: CDR1 SNHLY, CDR2 FYNNEI. DNA for the CDR3: TGTGCCAGCAGTTCCGGGACTAGCGGGTGGGCCGGGGAGCTGTTTTTT. Residues: CASSSGTSGWAGELFF.